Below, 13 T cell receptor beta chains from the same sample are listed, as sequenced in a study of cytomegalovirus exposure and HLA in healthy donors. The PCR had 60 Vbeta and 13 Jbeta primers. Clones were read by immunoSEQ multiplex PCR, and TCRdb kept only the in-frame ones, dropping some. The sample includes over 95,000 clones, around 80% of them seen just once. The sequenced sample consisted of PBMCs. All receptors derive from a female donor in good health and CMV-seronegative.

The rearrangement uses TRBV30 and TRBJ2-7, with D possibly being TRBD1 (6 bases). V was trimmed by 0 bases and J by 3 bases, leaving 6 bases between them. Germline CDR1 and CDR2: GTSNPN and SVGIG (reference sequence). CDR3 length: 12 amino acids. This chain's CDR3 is CAWSVQGYEQYF. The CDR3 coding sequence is TGTGCCTGGAGTGTACAGGGCTACGAGCAGTACTTC.

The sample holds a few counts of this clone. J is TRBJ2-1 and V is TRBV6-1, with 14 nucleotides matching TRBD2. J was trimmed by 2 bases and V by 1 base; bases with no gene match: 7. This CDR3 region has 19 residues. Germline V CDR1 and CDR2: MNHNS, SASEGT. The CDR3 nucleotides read TGTGCCAGCAGTGAAGGGACTAGCGGGGGGTTGTCAGCCTACAATGAGCAGTTCTTC. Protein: CASSEGTSGGLSAYNEQFF.

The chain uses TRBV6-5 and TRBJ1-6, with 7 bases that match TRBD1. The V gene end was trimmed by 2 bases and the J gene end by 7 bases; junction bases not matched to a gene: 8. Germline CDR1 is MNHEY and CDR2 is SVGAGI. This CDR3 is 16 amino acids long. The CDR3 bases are TGTGCCAGCAGTTACCCTAGGGACAGACCAAATTCACCCCTCCACTTT. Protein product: CASSYPRDRPNSPLHF.

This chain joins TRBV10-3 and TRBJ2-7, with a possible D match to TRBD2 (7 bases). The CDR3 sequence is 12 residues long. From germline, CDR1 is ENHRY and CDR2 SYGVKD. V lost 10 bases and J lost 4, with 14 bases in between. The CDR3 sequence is CASGGRQYEQYF. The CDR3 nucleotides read TGTGCCAGCGGGGGCCGACAGTACGAGCAGTACTTC.

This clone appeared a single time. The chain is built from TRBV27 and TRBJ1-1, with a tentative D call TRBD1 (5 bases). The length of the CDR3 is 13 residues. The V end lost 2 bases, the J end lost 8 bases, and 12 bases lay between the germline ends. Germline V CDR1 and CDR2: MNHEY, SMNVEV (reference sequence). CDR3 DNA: TGTGCCAGCAGTTTACAGGGAATCGCCGAAGCTTTCTTT. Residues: CASSLQGIAEAFF.

CDR3 sequence (DNA): TGTGCCAGCAGCTTAGCCCTAAGACTAGCGGAGCAGTACTTC. Translated, it gives CASSLALRLAEQYF. This chain connects TRBV11-2 to TRBJ2-7; 8 bases are shared with TRBD2. CDR3 length: 14 residues. The junction had 6 bases not matched to a gene; V was cut back by 1 base and J by 7 bases. Germline V CDR1 and CDR2: SGHAT, FQNNGV.

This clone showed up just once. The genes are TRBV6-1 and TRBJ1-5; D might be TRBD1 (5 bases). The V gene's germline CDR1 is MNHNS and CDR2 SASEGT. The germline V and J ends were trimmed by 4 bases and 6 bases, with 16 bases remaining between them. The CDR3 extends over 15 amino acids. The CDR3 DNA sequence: TGTGCCAGCAGTGCTTCCATCCAGGGATCTCAGCCCCAGCATTTT. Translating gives CASSASIQGSQPQHF.

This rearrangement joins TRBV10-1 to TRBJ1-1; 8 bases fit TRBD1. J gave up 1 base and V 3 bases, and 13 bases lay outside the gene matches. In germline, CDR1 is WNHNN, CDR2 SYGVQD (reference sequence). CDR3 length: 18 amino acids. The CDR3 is CASSDKGLDRVPNTEAFF. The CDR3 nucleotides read TGCGCCAGCAGTGATAAAGGATTGGACAGGGTTCCGAACACTGAAGCTTTCTTT.

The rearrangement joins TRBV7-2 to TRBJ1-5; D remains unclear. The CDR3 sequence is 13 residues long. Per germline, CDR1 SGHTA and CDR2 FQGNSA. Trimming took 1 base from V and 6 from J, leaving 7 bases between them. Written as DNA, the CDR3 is TGTGCCAGCAGCTTAGATCCAGGTCAGCCCCAGCATTTT. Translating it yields CASSLDPGQPQHF.

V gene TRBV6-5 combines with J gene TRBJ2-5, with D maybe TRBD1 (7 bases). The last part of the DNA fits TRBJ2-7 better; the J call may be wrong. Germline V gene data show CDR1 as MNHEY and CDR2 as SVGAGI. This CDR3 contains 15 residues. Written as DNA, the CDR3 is TGTGCCAGCAGTCAGCCAGGGGGGCGCTCCTACGAGCAGTACTTC. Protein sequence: CASSQPGGRSYEQYF.

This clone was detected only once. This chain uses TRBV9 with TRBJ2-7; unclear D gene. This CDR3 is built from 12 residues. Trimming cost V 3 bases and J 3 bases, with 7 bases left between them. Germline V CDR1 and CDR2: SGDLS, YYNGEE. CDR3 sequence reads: CASSAADYEQYF. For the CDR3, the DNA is TGTGCCAGCAGCGCCGCAGACTACGAGCAGTACTTC.

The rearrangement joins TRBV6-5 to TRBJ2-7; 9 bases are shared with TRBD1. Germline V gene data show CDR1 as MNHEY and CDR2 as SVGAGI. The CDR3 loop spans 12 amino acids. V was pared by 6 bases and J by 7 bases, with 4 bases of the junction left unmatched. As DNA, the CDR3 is TGTGCCAGCAGATTTGGACAGGGGGAGCAGTACTTC. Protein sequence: CASRFGQGEQYF.

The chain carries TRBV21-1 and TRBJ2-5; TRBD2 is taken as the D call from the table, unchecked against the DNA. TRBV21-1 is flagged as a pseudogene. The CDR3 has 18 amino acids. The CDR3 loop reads CASSKEPRLAGGKETQYF. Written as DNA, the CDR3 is TGTGCCAGCAGCAAAGAGCCCCGGCTAGCGGGGGGTAAAGAGACCCAGTACTTC.